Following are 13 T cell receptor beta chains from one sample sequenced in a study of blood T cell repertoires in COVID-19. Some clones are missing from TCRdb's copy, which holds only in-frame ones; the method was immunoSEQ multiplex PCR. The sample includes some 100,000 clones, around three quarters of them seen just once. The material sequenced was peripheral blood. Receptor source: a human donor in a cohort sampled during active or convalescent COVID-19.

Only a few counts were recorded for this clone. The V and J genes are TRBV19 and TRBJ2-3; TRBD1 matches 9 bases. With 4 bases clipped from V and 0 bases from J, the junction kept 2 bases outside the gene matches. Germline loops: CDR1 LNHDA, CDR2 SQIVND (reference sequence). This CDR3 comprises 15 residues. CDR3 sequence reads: CASSRGTGSTDTQYF. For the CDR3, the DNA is TGTGCCAGTAGTAGGGGGACAGGGAGCACAGATACGCAGTATTTT.

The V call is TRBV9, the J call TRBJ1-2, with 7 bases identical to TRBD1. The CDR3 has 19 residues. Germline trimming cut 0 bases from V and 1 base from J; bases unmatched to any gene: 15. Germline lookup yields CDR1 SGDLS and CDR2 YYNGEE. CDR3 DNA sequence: TGTGCCAGCAGCGTAGTCCCACAGGGGAAAGGATCGGGTAACTATGGCTACACCTTC. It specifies CASSVVPQGKGSGNYGYTF.

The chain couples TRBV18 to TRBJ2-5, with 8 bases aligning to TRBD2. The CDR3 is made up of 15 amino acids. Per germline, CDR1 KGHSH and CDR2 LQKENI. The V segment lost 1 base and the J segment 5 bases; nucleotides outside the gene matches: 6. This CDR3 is CASSPRRERGETQYF. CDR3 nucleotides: TGTGCCAGCTCACCACGGCGGGAGCGGGGGGAGACCCAGTACTTC.

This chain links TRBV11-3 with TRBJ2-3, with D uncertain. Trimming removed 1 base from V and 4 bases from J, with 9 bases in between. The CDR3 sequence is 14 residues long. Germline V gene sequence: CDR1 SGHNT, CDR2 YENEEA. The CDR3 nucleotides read TGTGCCAGCAGCTTAGGCCCGCGCCCAGATACGCAGTATTTT. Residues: CASSLGPRPDTQYF.

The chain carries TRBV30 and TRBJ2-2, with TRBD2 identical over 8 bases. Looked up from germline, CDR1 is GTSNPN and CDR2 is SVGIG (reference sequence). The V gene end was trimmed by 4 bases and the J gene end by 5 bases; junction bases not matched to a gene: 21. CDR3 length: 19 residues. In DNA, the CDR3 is TGTGCCTGGATTCCCCCCGGGACTAGGGCCCCTCTAGGGACCGGGGAGCTGTTTTTT. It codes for CAWIPPGTRAPLGTGELFF.

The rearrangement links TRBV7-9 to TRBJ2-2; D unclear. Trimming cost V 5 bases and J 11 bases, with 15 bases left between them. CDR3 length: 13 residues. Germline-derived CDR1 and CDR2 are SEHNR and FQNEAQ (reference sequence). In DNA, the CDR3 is TGTGCCAGCAGCCCTTTACTACCCCCAGAGCTGTTTTTT. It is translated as CASSPLLPPELFF. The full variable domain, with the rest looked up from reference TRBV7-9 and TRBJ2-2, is DTGVSQNPRHKITKRGQNVTFRCDPISEHNRLYWYRQTLGQGPEFLTYFQNEAQLEKSRLLSDRFSAERPKGSFSTLEIQRTEQGDSAMYLCASSPLLPPELFFGEGSRLTVL.

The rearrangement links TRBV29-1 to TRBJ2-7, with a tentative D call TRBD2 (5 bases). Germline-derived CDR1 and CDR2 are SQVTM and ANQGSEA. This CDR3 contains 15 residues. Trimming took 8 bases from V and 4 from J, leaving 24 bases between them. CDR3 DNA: TGCAGCCCTAGCCCGCGAGGACCCTACTCTTACGAGCAGTACTTC. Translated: CSPSPRGPYSYEQYF.

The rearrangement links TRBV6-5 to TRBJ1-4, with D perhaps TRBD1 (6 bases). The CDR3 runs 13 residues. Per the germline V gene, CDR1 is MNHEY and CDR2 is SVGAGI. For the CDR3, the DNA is TGTGCAGGGCAGGGGTCGGGTTGGGAAAAACTGTTTTTT. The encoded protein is CAGQGSGWEKLFF.

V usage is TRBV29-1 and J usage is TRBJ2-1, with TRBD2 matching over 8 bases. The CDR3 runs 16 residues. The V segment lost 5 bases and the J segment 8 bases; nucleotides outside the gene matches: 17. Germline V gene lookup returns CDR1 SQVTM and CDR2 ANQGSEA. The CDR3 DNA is TGCAGCGTTACCGGGACTAGAGAGACCCGACATTATGAGCAGTTCTTC. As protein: CSVTGTRETRHYEQFF.

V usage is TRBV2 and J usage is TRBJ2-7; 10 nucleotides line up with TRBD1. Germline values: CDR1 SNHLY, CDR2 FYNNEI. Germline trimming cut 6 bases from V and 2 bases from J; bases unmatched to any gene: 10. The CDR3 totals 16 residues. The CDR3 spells CASRRTGGTRTYEQYF. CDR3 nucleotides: TGTGCCAGCAGACGGACAGGGGGAACGAGGACCTACGAGCAGTACTTC.

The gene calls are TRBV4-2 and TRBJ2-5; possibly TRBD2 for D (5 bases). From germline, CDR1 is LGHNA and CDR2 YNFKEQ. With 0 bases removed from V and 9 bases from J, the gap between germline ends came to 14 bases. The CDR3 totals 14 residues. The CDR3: CASSQDSGERAQYF. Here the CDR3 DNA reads TGTGCCAGCAGCCAAGATTCCGGGGAGAGGGCCCAGTACTTC.

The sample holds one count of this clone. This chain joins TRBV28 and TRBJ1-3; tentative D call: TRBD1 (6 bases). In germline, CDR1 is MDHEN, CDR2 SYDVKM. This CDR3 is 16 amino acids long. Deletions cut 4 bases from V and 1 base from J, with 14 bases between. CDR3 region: CASSSPRGASGNTIYF. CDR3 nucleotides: TGTGCCAGCAGTTCCCCCCGGGGGGCTTCTGGAAACACCATATATTTT.

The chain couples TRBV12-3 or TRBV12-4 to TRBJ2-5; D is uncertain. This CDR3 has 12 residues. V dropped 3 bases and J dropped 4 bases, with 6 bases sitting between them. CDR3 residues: CASSLNGETQYF. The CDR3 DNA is TGTGCCAGCAGTTTGAACGGAGAGACCCAGTACTTC.